This record concerns one T cell receptor beta chain sequence. This specimen comes from a study of blood T cell repertoires in COVID-19. Turning to the study itself: The origin of the acute and convalescent COVID-19 samples was the United States, Italy and Spain. T cells, B-cell-depleted T cells, or PBMCs supplied cDNA or gDNA.

Authors' analysis steps: Scientists estimated how many nucleated cells there were by amplifying reference gene primers. The method was immunoSEQ multiplex PCR; TCRdb's version includes in-frame clones alone and lacks a portion of them. The D gene and trimming were derived from the DNA, and the V and J assignments and clone size from that table. This table holds fewer than 150,000 clones, around 90% found once. Germline V gene lookup returns CDR1 SGHNT and CDR2 YYREEE (reference sequence). This CDR3 is built from 16 residues. The V and J ends lost 0 bases and 0 bases respectively, with 9 bases between them.

The chain combines TRBV5-4 with TRBJ2-2, with D possibly TRBD2 on 5 matching bases. Sequenced: peripheral blood. The TCR originated in a woman older than 75 with acute or convalescent COVID-19. The CDR3 DNA is TGTGCCAGCAGCTTGGTTGGAGGTTCGAACACCGGGGAGCTGTTTTTT. Translating gives CASSLVGGSNTGELFF.